The 27 T cell receptor beta chains below come from one sample, sequenced in a study of shared clonotypes between healthy human individuals. Here immunoSEQ multiplex PCR was the method, and the copy in TCRdb shows in-frame clones only, minus some. This table has a few million clones, approximately 95% appearing once. The specimen was naive CD4+ T cells sorted from blood. This sample's subset: CD45RA+ positively selected. These receptors were obtained from a man younger than 30 in good health.

The chain couples TRBV30 to TRBJ1-2; D is perhaps TRBD1 (6 bases). The CDR3 has 15 amino acids. Germline V gene lookup returns CDR1 GTSNPN and CDR2 SVGIG (reference sequence). V lost 2 bases and J lost 3, with 16 bases in between. CDR3 amino acids: CAWSPRGAGHYGYTF. CDR3 coding DNA: TGTGCCTGGAGTCCGCGGGGGGCAGGCCACTATGGCTACACCTTC. Complete variable domain (other parts from reference TRBV30 and TRBJ1-2): SQTIHQWPATLVQPVGSPLSLECTVEGTSNPNLYWYRQAAGRGLQLLFYSVGIGQISSEVPQNLSASRPQDRQFILSSKKLLLSDSGFYLCAWSPRGAGHYGYTFGSGTRLTVV.

The chain employs TRBV7-6 and TRBJ2-3; tentative D call: TRBD2 (6 bases). V was trimmed by 5 bases and J by 4 bases, leaving 10 bases between them. The CDR3 spans 13 residues. Germline V gene data show CDR1 as SGHVS and CDR2 as FNYEAQ. CDR3: CASSTWEADTQYF. Written as DNA, the CDR3 is TGTGCCAGCAGCACTTGGGAGGCAGATACGCAGTATTTT.

The V gene is TRBV5-4, the J gene TRBJ1-6; D is possibly TRBD1 (6 bases). Trimming stripped 2 bases from V and 4 bases from J, with 10 bases between. The V gene's germline CDR1 is SGHNT and CDR2 YYREEE (reference sequence). CDR3 size: 15 residues. This CDR3 reads CASSLRGQYNSPLHF. CDR3 coding DNA: TGTGCCAGCAGCTTACGGGGACAATATAATTCACCCCTCCACTTT.

V is TRBV6-4 and J is TRBJ1-1; tentatively, D is TRBD1 (5 bases). Trimming removed 7 bases from V and 5 bases from J, with 20 bases in between. The CDR3 totals 15 residues. CDR1 is MRHNA, CDR2 SNTAGT, per germline. This CDR3 reads CASTPPAEGRTEAFF. In nucleotides, the CDR3 is TGTGCCAGCACCCCCCCCGCCGAGGGACGGACTGAAGCTTTCTTT.

The chain employs TRBV7-9 and TRBJ2-1; D remains unclear. The length of the CDR3 is 13 residues. CDR1 is SEHNR, CDR2 FQNEAQ, per germline (reference sequence). The V end lost 5 bases, the J end lost 6 bases, and 11 bases lay between the germline ends. This chain's CDR3 is CASSRRTPNEQFF. The CDR3 DNA sequence: TGTGCCAGCAGCCGTCGGACGCCCAATGAGCAGTTCTTC.

J is TRBJ1-6 and V is TRBV18; tentatively, D is TRBD1 (5 bases). Trimming removed 5 bases from V and 3 bases from J, with 8 bases in between. Looked up from germline, CDR1 is KGHSH and CDR2 is LQKENI. The CDR3 is made up of 14 amino acids. DNA for the CDR3: TGTGCCAGCTCAGTACAGGACTATAATTCACCCCTCCACTTT. It yields the protein CASSVQDYNSPLHF.

This chain joins TRBV15 and TRBJ2-4, with a weak D call TRBD2 (6 bases). Between the trimmed V and J ends, which lost 1 base and 0 bases, there was a span of 10 bases. The germline CDR1 and CDR2 sequences are LNHNV and YYDKDF (reference sequence). The CDR3 spans 16 residues. The CDR3 reads CATSRGGVQAKNIQYF. In DNA, the CDR3 is TGTGCCACCAGCAGAGGGGGGGTTCAAGCCAAAAACATTCAGTACTTC.

The gene calls are TRBV5-1 and TRBJ1-2; tentative D call: TRBD1 (5 bases). The CDR3 totals 16 residues. Looked up from germline, CDR1 is SGHRS and CDR2 is YFSETQ. Trimming took 2 bases from V and 4 from J, leaving 18 bases between them. The CDR3 nucleotides read TGCGCCAGCAGCTTTAACACGGACACTAGAGGCTATGGCTACACCTTC. This gives the protein CASSFNTDTRGYGYTF.

About this clone: At one boundary the junction diverges from the germline segment, which might be a read error. V gene TRBV30 combines with J gene TRBJ2-7; D is possibly TRBD1 (5 bases). The germline V gene encodes CDR1 GTSNPN and CDR2 SVGIG (reference sequence). The CDR3 covers 14 residues. CDR3 DNA: TGTGCCTGGAGCCCCAGGGTTGGCCACAAGGCTGACGTCTTC. Protein: CAWSPRVGHKADVF. Drawing the rest from reference TRBV30 and TRBJ2-7, the complete variable domain is SQTIHQWPATLVQPVGSPLSLECTVEGTSNPNLYWYRQAAGRGLQLLFYSVGIGQISSEVPQNLSASRPQDRQFILSSKKLLLSDSGFYLCAWSPRVGHKADVFGPGTRLTVT.

The chain uses TRBV18 and TRBJ1-1; D not resolved. The CDR3 consists of 14 residues. V was cut by 7 bases and J by 4 bases, with 16 bases left in between. Germline CDR1 and CDR2: KGHSH and LQKENI. CDR3 bases: TGTGCCAGCTTACCCGGGGAAGTCGGCACTGAAGCTTTCTTT. As protein: CASLPGEVGTEAFF.

The rearrangement joins TRBV21-1 to TRBJ2-7; the tabulated D call, TRBD1, remains unverified against the DNA. TRBV21-1 is noted as a pseudogene. The length of the CDR3 is 12 residues. The DNA of the CDR3 is TGTGCCAGCAGCAAAAGGGGATACGAGCAGTACTTC. Encoded protein: CASSKRGYEQYF.

The rearrangement uses TRBV28 and TRBJ2-3; D not certain. The CDR3 runs 13 residues. V was clipped by 3 bases and J by 0 bases, with 4 bases between them. Germline CDR1 and CDR2: MDHEN and SYDVKM. The CDR3 sequence: CASSFHSTDTQYF. The CDR3 nucleotides read TGTGCCAGCAGTTTCCATAGCACAGATACGCAGTATTTT.

The V gene is TRBV6-5, the J gene TRBJ2-2, with D perhaps assigned TRBD1 or TRBD2 (6 bases each). This CDR3 has 15 residues. The V gene lost 5 bases and the J gene lost 5 bases, with 15 bases spanning the gap. Germline V gives CDR1 MNHEY, CDR2 SVGAGI. CDR3 amino acids: CASSRGRGGTGELFF. CDR3 bases: TGTGCCAGCAGTCGGGGCAGGGGAGGAACCGGGGAGCTGTTTTTT.

The rearrangement uses TRBV2 and TRBJ2-5; D might be TRBD1 (6 bases). Germline CDR1 SNHLY, CDR2 FYNNEI. This CDR3 comprises 13 residues. V shed 7 bases and J shed 5 bases, with 14 bases lying between them. The CDR3 DNA follows: TGTGCCAGCACAACAGGGATTGGCGAGACCCAGTACTTC. This codes for CASTTGIGETQYF.

This chain links TRBV6-5 with TRBJ1-1; TRBD1 agrees at 8 bases. The CDR3 consists of 14 residues. Germline lookup yields CDR1 MNHEY and CDR2 SVGAGI. V gave up 6 bases and J gave up 5 bases; unmatched junction bases: 8. The CDR3 DNA reads as TGTGCCAGCAGCATTACGACAGGGGAAACTGAAGCTTTCTTT. Translation gives CASSITTGETEAFF.

This clone has a handful of counts. This chain links TRBV2 with TRBJ2-7; D gene ambiguous. The CDR3 is 12 residues long. Germline V gene data show CDR1 as SNHLY and CDR2 as FYNNEI. The germline V and J ends were trimmed by 5 bases and 0 bases, with 5 bases remaining between them. This chain's CDR3 is CASSQNSYEQYF. The CDR3 nucleotides read TGTGCCAGCAGTCAGAACTCCTACGAGCAGTACTTC. The full variable domain, completed using reference TRBV2 and TRBJ2-7, is EPEVTQTPSHQVTQMGQEVILRCVPISNHLYFYWYRQILGQKVEFLVSFYNNEISEKSEIFDDQFSVERPDGSNFTLKIRSTKLEDSAMYFCASSQNSYEQYFGPGTRLTVT.

CDR3 sequence (DNA): TGTGCCAGCAGCAAAGATTCCCAGGGGGCAAACTATGGCTACACCTTC. Protein product: CASSKDSQGANYGYTF. The chain has TRBV21-1 and TRBJ1-2; TRBD1 was called by the table and not checked on the DNA. TRBV21-1 is shown as a pseudogene. The CDR3 has 16 residues.

This clone was observed once. The chain joins TRBV28 to TRBJ1-1; TRBD1 is a possible D gene (5 bases). CDR3 length: 14 amino acids. Germline CDR1 MDHEN, CDR2 SYDVKM. With 5 bases removed from V and 1 base from J, the gap between germline ends came to 11 bases. The CDR3 DNA reads TGTGCCAGCAGTCCGCCAGGGCAGAACACTGAAGCTTTCTTT. It yields the protein CASSPPGQNTEAFF.

The V call is TRBV19, the J call TRBJ2-2; D is perhaps TRBD1 (6 bases). Germline CDR1 reads LNHDA; CDR2 reads SQIVND (reference sequence). The V and J ends lost 5 bases and 5 bases respectively, with 15 bases between them. The CDR3 spans 15 residues. CDR3 nucleotide sequence: TGTGCCAGTAGTTTATCCCCAACAGGGACCGGGGAGCTGTTTTTT. Residues: CASSLSPTGTGELFF.

The V call is TRBV27, the J call TRBJ2-7; no definite D call. The V gene lost 5 bases and the J gene lost 2 bases, with 13 bases spanning the gap. CDR3 length: 14 amino acids. The germline V gene encodes CDR1 MNHEY and CDR2 SMNVEV (reference sequence). The CDR3 sequence: CASSLLGNTYEQYF. The CDR3 nucleotides read TGTGCCAGCAGTCTTCTAGGGAACACCTACGAGCAGTACTTC.

V gene TRBV6-5 combines with J gene TRBJ2-5, with a weak D call TRBD2 (5 bases). The V gene's germline CDR1 is MNHEY and CDR2 SVGAGI. With 6 bases removed from V and 7 bases from J, the gap between germline ends came to 18 bases. The length of the CDR3 is 14 residues. Here the CDR3 reads CASSTSGKTGTQYF. CDR3 nucleotide sequence: TGTGCCAGCAGCACCTCCGGGAAAACGGGGACCCAGTACTTC.

This clone was seen a single time. The rearrangement uses TRBV19 and TRBJ1-3; a weak D match, TRBD1 (6 bases). Trimming removed 4 bases from V and 4 bases from J, with 14 bases in between. CDR3 length: 15 residues. Germline V gene data show CDR1 as LNHDA and CDR2 as SQIVND (reference sequence). The CDR3 is CASSTPRGTGNTIYF. The CDR3 DNA sequence: TGTGCCAGTAGTACCCCTAGAGGGACAGGAAACACCATATATTTT. The full variable domain, completed using reference TRBV19 and TRBJ1-3, is DGGITQSPKYLFRKEGQNVTLSCEQNLNHDAMYWYRQDPGQGLRLIYYSQIVNDFQKGDIAEGYSVSREKKESFPLTVTSAQKNPTAFYLCASSTPRGTGNTIYFGEGSWLTVV.

The V and J genes are TRBV6-6 and TRBJ1-2; 7 bases match TRBD1. CDR1 is MNHNY, CDR2 SVGAGI, per germline (reference sequence). The length of the CDR3 is 13 residues. J gave up 6 bases and V 7 bases, and 8 bases lay outside the gene matches. CDR3 nucleotide sequence: TGTGCCAGCAATCCGACAGGGAAGAATGGCTACACCTTC. It yields the protein CASNPTGKNGYTF.

The rearrangement uses TRBV9 and TRBJ2-3; D unclear. Trimming pared 5 bases from V and 4 bases from J, leaving 11 bases between. CDR3 length: 13 residues. CDR1 is SGDLS and CDR2 is YYNGEE in the germline V gene. CDR3 loop: CASSASLPDTQYF. The CDR3 DNA sequence: TGTGCCAGCAGTGCCTCGCTCCCAGATACGCAGTATTTT.

This clone has just one count. The rearrangement joins TRBV10-3 to TRBJ2-1; D gene unclear. This CDR3 has 11 amino acids. Germline CDR1 reads ENHRY; CDR2 reads SYGVKD. Trimming removed 11 bases at V and 6 bases at J, with 11 bases between. CDR3 sequence reads: CAVSSANEQFF. For the CDR3, the DNA is TGTGCCGTATCTTCAGCCAATGAGCAGTTCTTC.

This chain connects TRBV10-2 to TRBJ1-5; 7 bases align to TRBD1. Germline CDR1 and CDR2: WSHSY and SAAADI. V dropped 7 bases and J dropped 0; count of bases not matched to a gene: 6. The CDR3 covers 15 residues. The CDR3 nucleotides read TGCGCCAGCAAAATTACAGGGGATAGCAATCAGCCCCAGCATTTT. Translation gives CASKITGDSNQPQHF.

The rearrangement links TRBV6-1 to TRBJ2-2; D call uncertain. CDR1 and CDR2 from the germline V gene are MNHNS and SASEGT. The length of the CDR3 is 15 residues. Deletions cut 4 bases from V and 0 bases from J, with 9 bases between. In DNA form, the CDR3 reads TGTGCCAGCAGTGTGCCGGGCGCGAACACCGGGGAGCTGTTTTTT. Translated, it gives CASSVPGANTGELFF.